This note documents a single T cell receptor (beta chain) sequence. Its antigen is unidentified. The data were taken from a study of glioma-infiltrating T cells. Per the germline V gene, CDR1 is LNHDA and CDR2 is SQIVND (reference sequence). CDR3 size: 13 residues. V lost 8 bases to trimming and J lost 6 bases, with 15 bases between them. TCR alpha and beta CDR3 regions were amplified from RNA using iRepertoire nested multiplex PCR. TCRdb re-analysed the multiplex PCR reads in MiXCR, keeping a single row per CDR3 protein. This table holds about 130,000 distinct CDR3 sequences, 23% found once. Whole-study findings and limits: Gliomas, especially low-grade, showed above-expected tissue-blood divergence; non-neoplastic patients showed below. Tissue and blood shared very few CDR3 sequences.

The chain has TRBV19 and TRBJ2-3; TRBD2 is a possible D gene (5 bases). Sequencing used glioma tissue, nonneoplastic brain tissue, or PBMCs (not recorded which). This TCR was recovered from a human donor with low-grade glioma or glioblastoma, undergoing nonglioma brain surgery, or in good health (not recorded which). The CDR3, as DNA: TGTGCCAGTCGGGAAAGGCTGGAGGATACGCAGTATTTT. This encodes CASRERLEDTQYF.